Presented here are 8 T cell receptor beta chains from one specimen sequenced in a study of preoperative IRX-2 immunotherapy in early breast cancer. Sequenced by immunoSEQ multiplex PCR; TCRdb stores in-frame clones only, minus some. Of over 25,000 clones listed, approximately 80% are singletons. Indicated treatment: preoperative locoregional IRX-2 cytokine immunotherapy. The sample here was lymph node tissue, taken after IRX-2 immunotherapy. The source of these receptors is a human donor with breast cancer.

This clone was observed a few times. V gene TRBV19 combines with J gene TRBJ1-6; 9 bases are a match to TRBD1. J was trimmed by 9 bases and V by 9 bases; bases with no gene match: 15. CDR1 is LNHDA and CDR2 is SQIVND in the germline V gene (reference sequence). There are 16 residues in the CDR3. DNA of the CDR3: TGTGCCAGCCGAAGACAGGGGGTCGGGTTCGGTTCACCCCTCCACTTT. Translation: CASRRQGVGFGSPLHF.

The V call is TRBV15, the J call TRBJ1-2, with 9 bases lining up with TRBD1. V lost 1 base and J lost 6; bases outside the gene matches: 3. The CDR3 consists of 14 residues. The germline gives CDR1 LNHNV, CDR2 YYDKDF (reference sequence). This CDR3 reads CATSRGTGVDGYTF. The CDR3, as DNA: TGTGCCACCAGCAGAGGGACAGGGGTCGATGGCTACACCTTC.

The chain employs TRBV18 and TRBJ1-6; 7 nucleotides line up with TRBD1. CDR1 is KGHSH, CDR2 LQKENI, per germline. V shed 4 bases and J 6 bases; nucleotides not matched to a gene: 12. CDR3 length: 17 amino acids. For the CDR3, the DNA is TGTGCCAGCTCACAATCTGGACAGGCAGCCTTTAATTCACCCCTCCACTTT. Its protein product is CASSQSGQAAFNSPLHF.

The chain carries TRBV28 and TRBJ2-7, with TRBD2 as a possible D gene (6 bases). The V gene's germline CDR1 is MDHEN and CDR2 SYDVKM. The CDR3 is 14 residues long. The V gene lost 9 bases and the J gene lost 3 bases, with 18 bases spanning the gap. For the CDR3, the DNA is TGTGCCAGTGCCCTGGGGACTCTAGGCTACGAGCAGTACGTC. Translation: CASALGTLGYEQYV.

The chain couples TRBV10-3 to TRBJ1-4, with 7 bases that match TRBD1. With V trimmed by 0 bases and J by 8 bases, 12 bases remained unmatched. Germline-derived CDR1 and CDR2 are ENHRY and SYGVKD. The CDR3 is made up of 17 amino acids. In nucleotides, the CDR3 is TGTGCCATCAGTGAGTCTGTGACAGGGTCGCCGGGAGAAAAACTGTTTTTT. It is translated as CAISESVTGSPGEKLFF.

There are a few counts of this clone. V and J are TRBV11-3 and TRBJ1-1; D possibly corresponds to TRBD1 (6 bases). CDR1 is SGHNT and CDR2 is YENEEA in the germline V gene. Between the trimmed V and J ends, which lost 6 bases and 1 base, there was a span of 15 bases. There are 15 residues in the CDR3. The chain's CDR3 is CASRPVRGPNTEAFF. In DNA form, the CDR3 reads TGTGCCAGCAGACCAGTGCGGGGGCCGAACACTGAAGCTTTCTTT.

The V and J genes are TRBV28 and TRBJ2-6; D gene uncertain. CDR1 is MDHEN and CDR2 is SYDVKM in the germline V gene. V shed 7 bases and J shed 2 bases, with 21 bases lying between them. The CDR3 contains 18 residues. For the CDR3, the DNA is TGTGCCAGCAACCCGGCGCTGGGTGTACAAGCTGGGGCCAACGTCCTGACTTTC. Protein sequence: CASNPALGVQAGANVLTF.

This clone occurred a few times. The junction does not match germline at one end; this may be a read error. This sequence joins TRBV15 and TRBJ1-3, with 8 nucleotides matching TRBD1. The CDR3 length is 15 residues. Germline loops: CDR1 LNHNV, CDR2 YYDKDF (reference sequence). CDR3 in DNA: TGTGTCACCAGCACAGGACAGGGCACTGGAAACACCATATATTTT. Translated: CVTSTGQGTGNTIYF. The full variable domain, completed using reference TRBV15 and TRBJ1-3, is DAMVIQNPRYQVTQFGKPVTLSCSQTLNHNVMYWYQQKSSQAPKLLFHYYDKDFNNEADTPDNFQSRRPNTSFCFLDIRSPGLGDTAMYLCVTSTGQGTGNTIYFGEGSWLTVV.